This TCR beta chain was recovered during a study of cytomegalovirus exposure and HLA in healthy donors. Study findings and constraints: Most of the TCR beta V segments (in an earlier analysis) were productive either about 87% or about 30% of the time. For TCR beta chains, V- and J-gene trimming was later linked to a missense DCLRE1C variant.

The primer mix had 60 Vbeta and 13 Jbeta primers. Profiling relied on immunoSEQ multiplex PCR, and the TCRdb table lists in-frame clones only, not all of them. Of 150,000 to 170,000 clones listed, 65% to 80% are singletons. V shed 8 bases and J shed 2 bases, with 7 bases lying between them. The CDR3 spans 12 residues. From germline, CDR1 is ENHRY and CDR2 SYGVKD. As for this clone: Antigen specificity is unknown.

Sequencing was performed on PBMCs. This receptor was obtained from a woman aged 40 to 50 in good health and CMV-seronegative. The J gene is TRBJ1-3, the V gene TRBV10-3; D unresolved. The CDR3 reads CAIRVPGNTIYF. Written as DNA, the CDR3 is TGTGCCATCCGGGTACCTGGAAACACCATATATTTT.